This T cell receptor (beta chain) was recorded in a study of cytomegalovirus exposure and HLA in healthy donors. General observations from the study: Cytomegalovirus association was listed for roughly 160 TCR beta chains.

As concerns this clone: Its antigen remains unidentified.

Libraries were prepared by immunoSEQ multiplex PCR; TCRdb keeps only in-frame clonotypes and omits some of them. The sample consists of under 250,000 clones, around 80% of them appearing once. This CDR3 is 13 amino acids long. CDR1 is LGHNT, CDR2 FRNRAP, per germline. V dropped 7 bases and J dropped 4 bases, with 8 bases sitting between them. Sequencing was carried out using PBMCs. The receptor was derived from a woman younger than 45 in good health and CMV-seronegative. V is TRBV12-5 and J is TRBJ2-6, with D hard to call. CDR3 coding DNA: TGTGCTAGTGCCGGAGAGGGGGCCAACGTCCTGACTTTC. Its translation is CASAGEGANVLTF.